What follows describes a single TCR beta chain. The antigen remains unidentified. The sample comes from a study of blood T cells in healthy people across ages. General study results and limits: TCR beta diversity, measured per million T cells, fell in a roughly linear way with age. It was found that TCR beta diversity correlated strongly with the percentage of naive T cells. Long-lived and aged donors differed, with more naive CD4+ cells and higher diversity in the long-lived.

Germline CDR1 SGHTA, CDR2 FQGNSA. This CDR3 is 13 amino acids long. The V end was cut by 0 bases, the J end by 6 bases, with 5 bases between. Every sample gave at least 5.5 micrograms of total RNA when it was extracted. Primers used in a second PCR of roughly 6 to 12 cycles were a sample-barcoded 5' primer and a J-beta primer mix. TCRdb ran MiXCR on the 5' RACE reads and lists one entry per CDR3 protein. Altogether over 750,000 distinct CDR3 sequences are present, around 25% being singletons, with the ten largest covering roughly a tenth. These same records also appear under a second study, on T cells of mothers and their children.

The TCR originated in a boy younger than 18 in good health. The chain employs TRBV7-2 and TRBJ2-2; D ambiguous. Sequencing was carried out using blood. The CDR3 DNA sequence: TGTGCCAGCAGCTTAGCAGGGTCCGGGGAGCTGTTTTTT. Translated, it gives CASSLAGSGELFF.